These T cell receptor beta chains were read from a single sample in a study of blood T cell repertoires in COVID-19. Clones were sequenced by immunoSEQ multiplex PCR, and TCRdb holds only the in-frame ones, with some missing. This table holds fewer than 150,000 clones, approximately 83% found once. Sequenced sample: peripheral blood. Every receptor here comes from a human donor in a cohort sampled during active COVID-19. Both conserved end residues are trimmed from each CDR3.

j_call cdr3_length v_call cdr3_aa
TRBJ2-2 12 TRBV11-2 ASSLIWGAGELF
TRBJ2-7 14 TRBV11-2 ASSPNPGQGSREQY
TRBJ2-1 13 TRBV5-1 ASSLVAGEYNEQF
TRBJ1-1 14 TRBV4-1 ASSQGIFRADTEAF
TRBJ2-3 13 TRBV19 ASSIRTGSADTQY
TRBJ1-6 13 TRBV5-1 ASRQGGPSLSPLH
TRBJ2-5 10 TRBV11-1 ASSLQEETQY
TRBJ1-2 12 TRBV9 ASSVGQGEVGYT
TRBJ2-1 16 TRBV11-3 ASSLGLAGRTSYNEQF
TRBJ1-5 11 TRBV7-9 ASSSSPRQPQH
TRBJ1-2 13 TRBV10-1 ASSESDNSNYGYT
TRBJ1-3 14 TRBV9 ASSPGQGISGNTIY
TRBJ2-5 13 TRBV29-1 SVEPAGGIQETQY
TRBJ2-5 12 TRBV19 ASRPTGALGTQY
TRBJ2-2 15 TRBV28 ASSRAGGGVLTGELF
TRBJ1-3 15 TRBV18 ASSPPPRGSTGNTIY
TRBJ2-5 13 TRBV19 ASSIPSGGVETQY
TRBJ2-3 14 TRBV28 ASSLRLAGGRDTQY
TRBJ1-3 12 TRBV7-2 ASSTGTHGNTIY
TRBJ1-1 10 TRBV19 AIRSGDTEAF
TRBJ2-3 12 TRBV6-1 ASSKAGASDTQY
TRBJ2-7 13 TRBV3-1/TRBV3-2 ASSQDPPGRNEQY
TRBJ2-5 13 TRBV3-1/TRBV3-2 ASSQGGGLQETQY
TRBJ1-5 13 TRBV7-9 ASSSGQVSNQPQH
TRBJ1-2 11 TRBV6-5 ASRKQDNYGYT
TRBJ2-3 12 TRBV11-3 ASSLRGGSDTQY
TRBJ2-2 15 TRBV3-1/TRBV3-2 ASSQDPGLLGTGELF
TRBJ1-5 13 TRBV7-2 ASSRGGTGRQPQH
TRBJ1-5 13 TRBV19 ASRPGSGGREPQH
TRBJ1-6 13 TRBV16 ASSPLEGNNSPLH
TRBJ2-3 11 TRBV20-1 SASSGGADTQY
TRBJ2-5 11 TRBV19 ASSTPGQETQY
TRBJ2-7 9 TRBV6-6 ASSRDREQY
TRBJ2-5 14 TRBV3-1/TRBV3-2 ASSQDWDTGQETQY
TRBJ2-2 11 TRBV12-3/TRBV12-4 ASSPQGVGELF
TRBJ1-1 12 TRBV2 ASTIRGGSTEAF
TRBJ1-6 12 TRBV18 ASSPRGRDSPLH
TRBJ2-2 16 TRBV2 ASTPGGLAGGQGGELF
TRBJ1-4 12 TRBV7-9 ASRRTGAVEKLF
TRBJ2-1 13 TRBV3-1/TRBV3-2 ASSPTGGSYNEQF
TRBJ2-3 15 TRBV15 ATSSQVASAGTDTQY
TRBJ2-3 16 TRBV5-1 ASSLGGGAAKNTDTQY